The source of this T cell receptor (beta chain) is a study of T cell responses to AZD1222 COVID-19 vaccine. Overall study: Second doses were pooled across both intervals (about 4 or about 12 weeks). Study conclusions and caveats: No day 14 peak samples; only post-peak repertoires were characterized.

This table comes from immunoSEQ multiplex PCR, and its TCRdb copy is limited to in-frame clones, with some not included. The repertoire holds about 140,000 clones, with about 94% as singletons. The CDR3 consists of 18 residues. V gave up 4 bases and J gave up 3 bases, with 22 bases separating them. Germline-derived CDR1 and CDR2 are KGHSH and LQKENI. About this clone itself: The antigen remains unidentified.

The sequencing used peripheral blood, collected on day 0 of AZD1222 vaccination. The gene calls are TRBV18 and TRBJ1-5, with D maybe TRBD1 (5 bases). The TCR was taken from an adult in good health. In DNA form, the CDR3 reads TGTGCCAGCTCACAAACTCCTGGGGGAAGAGGAAACAATCAGCCCCAGCATTTT. Its translation is CASSQTPGGRGNNQPQHF.